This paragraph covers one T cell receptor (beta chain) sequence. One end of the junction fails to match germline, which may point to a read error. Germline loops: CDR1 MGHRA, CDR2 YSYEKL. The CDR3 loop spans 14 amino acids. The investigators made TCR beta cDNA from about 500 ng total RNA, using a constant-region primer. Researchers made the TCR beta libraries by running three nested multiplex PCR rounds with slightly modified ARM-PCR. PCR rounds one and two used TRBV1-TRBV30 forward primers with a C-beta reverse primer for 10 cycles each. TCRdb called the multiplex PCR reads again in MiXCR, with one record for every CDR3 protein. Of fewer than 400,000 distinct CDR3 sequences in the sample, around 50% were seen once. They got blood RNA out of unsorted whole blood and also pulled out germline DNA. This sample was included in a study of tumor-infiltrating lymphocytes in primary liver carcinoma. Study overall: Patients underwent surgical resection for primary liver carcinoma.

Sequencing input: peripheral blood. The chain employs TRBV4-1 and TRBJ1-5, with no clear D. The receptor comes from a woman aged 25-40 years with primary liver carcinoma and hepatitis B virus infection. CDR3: CASSQGQANQSQHF. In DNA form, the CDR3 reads TGCGCCAGCAGCCAAGGGCAGGCCAATCAGTCCCAGCATTTT.